This T cell receptor (beta chain) was recovered during a study of cytomegalovirus exposure and HLA in healthy donors (dated by TCRdb to 2017 to 2019). Background on the whole study: In an earlier analysis of 587 of the donors, 276 Gb of sequence data and 100 million or so unique TCR beta sequences from some 170 million T cells were reported. An early release that covered fewer than 800 HLA-typed donors contained approximately 300 gigabases of sequencing data and 85 million to 100 million unique TCR sequences. Roughly five DR-DQ haplotypes were handled as single units for association and clustering, since linkage in the cohort was strong. Rather than using new phenotypic data, the later analysis identified candidate immune exposures from TCR beta sequences and from how often those sequences occurred across donors. All discovery cohort repertoires had been generated using a single sequencing platform. In a later genetic analysis, genome-wide SNP genotypes for about 65% of the roughly 700 donors were used, and that subset was treated as a discovery cohort. Besides the first cohort of around 670 subjects, a separate validation cohort made up of 120 or so different subjects was used. The number of donors typed differed by locus, with 629-630 for A, B, C, DRB1 and DQB1, more than 500 for DQA1, 600 to 610 for DPA1, and some 470 for DPB1. The study aimed to test whether signatures of past pathogen exposure could be identified by cataloging public T cell receptors. HLA typing covered class I and class II loci at four-digit resolution. Donor age, sex, ethnicity and CMV serostatus were compiled together with the repertoire data. To study patterns of TCR occurrence, a later analysis re-analyzed previously published TCR beta repertoires from around 660 donors and added high-resolution HLA genotyping. To predict cytomegalovirus infection status, the study brought together high-throughput TCR immunosequencing, statistical association of individual TCRs with disease status, and machine learning. An earlier analysis of some 500 of the donors applied high-throughput TCR beta sequencing to assess whether each TCR beta V gene segment acted as functional or pseudogenic. The T cell repertoires of several hundred subjects were profiled by immunosequencing and related to cytomegalovirus serostatus. Among some 400 genotyped donors of the cohort, an average of 235,054 unique TCR beta nucleotide sequences were sequenced per donor, approximately 20% of them non-productive. Among the roughly 400 genotyped donors, approximately 82% belonged to the genetic ancestry cluster associated with self-reported Caucasian donors. On the study overall, not on this receptor specifically: According to a later genetic analysis, donors in an Asian-associated ancestry cluster had fewer N-insertions in productive TCRs than the roughly 660-donor mean. The study gave a list of 150 to 200 TCR beta chains associated with cytomegalovirus. At a false discovery rate of 0.05, a later analysis linked some 17,000 TCR beta sequences to specific HLA alleles. The classifier was reported to diagnose cytomegalovirus status with high specificity and sensitivity in both the original and validation cohorts. An association between a missense DCLRE1C variant and V-gene and J-gene trimming of TCR beta chains was found in a later genetic analysis and replicated in an independent cohort. This cohort had only TCR beta chains sequenced, and the lack of alpha or paired-chain data limited which features could be detected. When HLA alleles, especially DR and DQ, strongly co-occurred, attributing TCR associations to individual alleles was difficult. Most TCR sequences were seen in very few donors, while some public TCRs were found in many individuals. Several of the top co-occurrence clusters appeared to be linked to parvovirus B19, influenza, CMV and Epstein-Barr virus, according to a later analysis. In vitro tests confirmed that a few of the cytomegalovirus-associated TCR beta chains recognize cytomegalovirus antigens. Linkage disequilibrium might explain the correlated functional status among segregating V segments, but an unknown experimental factor could not be excluded. A cluster of highly shared sequence variants was judged likely to represent a technical artifact of the sequencing pipeline. The 87-base-pair reads could not distinguish some IMGT-functional V segments, including TRBV6-2 and TRBV6-3, so those segments were excluded. For the cohort, immune exposure information was limited to CMV serostatus. Roughly uniform sequencing depth across donors was assumed in presence/absence analyses, although this assumption may not hold. HLA typing was unavailable for some donors at each locus, so association tests used only the typed subset. An earlier analysis of roughly 570 of the donors showed that most TCR beta V segments appeared in productive rearrangements either about 87% or about 30% of the time, which broadly matched IMGT annotations. Compared with equally common non-associated chains, HLA-associated TCR beta chains in a later analysis were more clonally expanded and had lower generation probabilities. In a later analysis, the rate of TCR association differed among HLA loci, with DRB1 alleles having the most associated TCRs and HLA-C alleles having the fewest. A later analysis found that most CMV-associated TCR beta chains appeared HLA-restricted, with HLA associations seemingly driven largely by CMV exposure. The authors suggested that the approach could potentially be generalized to other disease states and immunological phenotypes. A further reported finding was that TCR beta sequences accurately predicted the HLA-A and HLA-B alleles for most subjects in the first cohort. Because counts were too low, seventeen rarely observed V segments, including chromosome 9 orphons, were excluded from the earlier analysis of some 540 of the donors.

The cohort was made up of 500 to 850 healthy bone marrow donors. All cohort members were sampled while nominally healthy, although unrecorded immune exposures were likely present. The donor was CMV seronegative and belonged to the group of around 350 seronegative cohort members. Each donor provided a peripheral blood sample, and peripheral blood mononuclear cells were used for TCR beta sequencing. Genomic DNA was extracted from the blood cell samples with the Qiagen DNeasy Blood Extraction Kit. The V end loses 1 base and the J end loses 11 bases, and a stretch of 14 bases separates them. CDR1 and CDR2 were assigned from the germline V gene as MNHNS and SASEGT. Including cysteine and phenylalanine, the CDR3 has 13 amino acids. Solely the CDR3 DNA is kept, with 39 bases framed from the first base. The library relied on the immunoSEQ multiplex PCR assay. A mixture of 60 forward primers for TCR Vbeta segments and 13 reverse primers for TCR Jbeta segments was used in the multiplex PCR. The CDR3 region of rearranged TCR beta genes was amplified from genomic DNA with a multiplex PCR assay. On the Illumina HiSeq System, the amplified TCR beta libraries were sequenced as 87-base-pair reads. The paper's processing steps were these. In a later analysis, some 80 million unique TCR beta chains were counted across the 666 repertoires, and roughly 11 million of these chains were shared by at least two donors. Raw reads were error-corrected and collapsed into unique sequences by a nearest-neighbor algorithm in which closely related sequences were merged to remove PCR and sequencing errors. Alignment of CDR3 sequences to IMGT reference sequences was used to assign V, D and J gene segments. For a sequence to be retained, a match of at least six nucleotides was required to both a V gene segment and a J gene segment. A rearrangement counted as productive if the CDR3 had no stop codons and remained in frame with V and J, and every other rearrangement counted as non-productive. Following IMGT convention, CDR3 was defined as the stretch from the second conserved V-encoded cysteine to the conserved J-encoded phenylalanine. Sequences without an unambiguous match to a single V gene segment were excluded from the earlier analysis of about 600 of the donors. An earlier analysis of a few hundred of the donors called V segments functional above 56.7% productive rearrangements and segregating when the between-donor standard deviation exceeded 5%. A statistical classification framework was built for diagnosing cytomegalovirus status from the catalog of TCR beta chain sequences. In a later analysis, TCR nucleotide sequences were compared against IMGT/GENE-DB human TR gene sequences so that V and J genes could be assigned. In a later analysis, CDR3 sequences and most-parsimonious VDJ recombination scenarios were assigned using the TCRdist pipeline. In a later analysis, every TCR beta chain was defined by the combination of its CDR3 amino acid sequence and its V-gene family, and reads without a unique V-gene family were dropped. In a later analysis, nearly 600 highly shared, low-generation-probability nucleotide sequences were removed to address suspected cross-contamination and a sequencing artifact. In a later analysis, a clonal expansion index was calculated for each public chain from normalized within-repertoire ranks of inferred template counts. In a later analysis, generation probabilities were computed using a VDJ recombination model fitted to out-of-frame rearrangements, and the results were checked against IGoR. In a later analysis, hypergeometric tests were used to score TCR-TCR, TCR-HLA and TCR-CMV co-occurrence, with a repertoire-size bias correction applied to TCR pairs. False discovery rates were estimated in a later analysis by permuting HLA or CMV assignments 20 times. In a later analysis, co-occurring TCRs were grouped with DBSCAN, and TCRdist sequence similarity was added when clustering was performed within HLA-allele-positive subsets. For co-occurrence clustering, repertoires with fewer than 30,000 or more than 120,000 public chains were excluded, along with roughly 5 repertoires with anomalous nucleotide sharing. The clones in this table, taken by TCRdb from immuneACCESS, are in-frame only. Not every clone is retained; where verified, under half of the shortfall comes from an unresolved V gene, and the cause of the rest is unknown. The V and J calls and the clone size are those of that table, but D and trimming were determined from the DNA. This sample is represented by 130,000 or so clones; 8% to 9.5% of them were singletons. The ten largest clones take up approximately 5% of the sample.

About this clone: What antigen it recognizes has not been identified. Within one base of it there is no much larger clone, and no base qualities were kept.

The origin of this receptor is a man in his forties or fifties in good health and CMV-seronegative. The rearrangement combines TRBV6-1 with TRBJ1-2; a tentative D call is TRBD1 (6 bases match). The sample taken for sequencing was PBMCs. In nucleotides, the sequence is TGTGCCAGCAGTGAAGGGACAGCCCTATCATACACCTTC. Translated, this gives CASSEGTALSYTF.